This T cell receptor beta chain was documented in a study of blood T cell repertoires in COVID-19. As for the study in general: From the United States, Italy and Spain came samples of acute and convalescent COVID-19. From T cells, B-cell-depleted T cells, or PBMCs came the material, which was cDNA or gDNA.

Under the authors' procedure: Estimated nucleated cell counts came from reference gene primer amplification. Only in-frame clones appear in the TCRdb table, and some are missing; sequencing was by immunoSEQ multiplex PCR. V and J calls and clone size come straight from that table; D and trimming were deduced from the DNA. The data show 65,000 to 80,000 clones, 90% seen once. Germline V gene lookup returns CDR1 SGDLS and CDR2 YYNGEE. V lost 0 bases, J lost 3 bases, and 4 bases stayed unmatched. The CDR3 has 15 amino acids. What was sequenced was peripheral blood. This TCR came from a human donor in a cohort sampled during active COVID-19. The J gene is TRBJ2-3, the V gene TRBV9; TRBD2 matches at 7 bases. For the CDR3, the DNA is TGTGCCAGCAGCGTAGCGGGAGGAGGGACAGATACGCAGTATTTT. It codes for CASSVAGGGTDTQYF.